These T cell receptor beta chains were read from a single sample in a study of Ad26.COV2.S vaccination and SARS-CoV-2 variants. Libraries were prepared by immunoSEQ multiplex PCR; TCRdb keeps only in-frame clonotypes and omits some of them. The repertoire consists of 350,000 to 500,000 clones, with around 90% occurring once and the leading ten covering less than 4.5%. The sequenced sample was peripheral blood, obtained in a trial of Ad26.COV2.S vaccine versus placebo. The source of these receptors is a person aged 18-65 years who received the Ad26.COV2.S COVID-19 vaccine or a placebo. Both conserved end residues are part of each CDR3. D genes are given only for firm matches. Part of the rows lack a size; the others show once, few, many or a class for expanded clones.

CDR3aa: CASSVDTGPSEQYF
CDR3nt: TGTGCCAGCAGCGTGGACACAGGGCCTTCCGAGCAGTACTTC
len: 14
v_gene: TRBV7-3
j_gene: TRBJ2-7
abundance: .
d_gene: .

CDR3aa: CASSLMAGGPGNEQFF
CDR3nt: TGTGCCAGCAGCTTAATGGCGGGAGGGCCGGGCAATGAGCAGTTCTTC
len: 16
v_gene: TRBV7-3
j_gene: TRBJ2-1
abundance: .
d_gene: TRBD2

CDR3aa: CASSFRAASYNEQFF
CDR3nt: TGCGCCAGCAGCTTCCGCGCGGCCTCGTACAATGAGCAGTTCTTC
len: 15
v_gene: TRBV5-1
j_gene: TRBJ2-1
abundance: .
d_gene: .

CDR3aa: CASSLGRGSSSYNEQFF
CDR3nt: TGTGCCAGCAGCTTAGGGAGGGGCAGTAGCTCCTACAATGAGCAGTTCTTC
len: 17
v_gene: TRBV7-6
j_gene: TRBJ2-1
abundance: .
d_gene: .

CDR3aa: CASSLLTGGYGYTF
CDR3nt: TGTGCCAGCAGTTTATTGACAGGGGGTTATGGCTACACCTTC
len: 14
v_gene: TRBV28
j_gene: TRBJ1-2
abundance: .
d_gene: TRBD1

CDR3aa: CASSEAGIAYEQYF
CDR3nt: TGTGCCAGCAGTGAAGCAGGGATCGCCTACGAGCAGTACTTC
len: 14
v_gene: TRBV2
j_gene: TRBJ2-7
abundance: .
d_gene: .

CDR3aa: CASSPGGGWDDQPQHF
CDR3nt: TGTGCCAGCAGCCCAGGAGGGGGATGGGACGATCAGCCCCAGCATTTT
len: 16
v_gene: TRBV7-9
j_gene: TRBJ1-5
abundance: .
d_gene: .

CDR3aa: CSVERLAGGDEQFF
CDR3nt: TGCAGCGTTGAGAGGCTAGCGGGAGGGGACGAGCAGTTCTTC
len: 14
v_gene: TRBV29-1
j_gene: TRBJ2-1
abundance: .
d_gene: TRBD2

CDR3aa: CASSLSQGALYEQYF
CDR3nt: TGTGCCAGCAGCTTGTCACAGGGGGCGCTCTACGAGCAGTACTTC
len: 15
v_gene: TRBV5-4
j_gene: TRBJ2-7
abundance: .
d_gene: TRBD1

CDR3aa: CSVAGGETGNTIYF
CDR3nt: TGCAGCGTTGCAGGGGGCGAGACTGGAAACACCATATATTTT
len: 14
v_gene: TRBV29-1
j_gene: TRBJ1-3
abundance: .
d_gene: TRBD1

CDR3aa: CASRPGQGRSPLHF
CDR3nt: TGTGCCAGCAGACCCGGACAGGGACGGTCACCCCTCCACTTT
len: 14
v_gene: TRBV6-5
j_gene: TRBJ1-6
abundance: .
d_gene: TRBD1

CDR3aa: CASSQDVAGGNYGYTF
CDR3nt: TGTGCCAGCAGCCAAGATGTCGCGGGGGGTAACTATGGCTACACCTTC
len: 16
v_gene: TRBV3-1/TRBV3-2
j_gene: TRBJ1-2
abundance: .
d_gene: .

CDR3aa: CASSLATGGDEKLFF
CDR3nt: TGTGCCAGCAGCTTGGCGACAGGGGGCGATGAAAAACTGTTTTTT
len: 15
v_gene: TRBV5-5
j_gene: TRBJ1-4
abundance: .
d_gene: TRBD1

CDR3aa: CASKIGQGNTGELFF
CDR3nt: TGTGCCAGCAAAATCGGACAGGGGAACACCGGGGAGCTGTTTTTT
len: 15
v_gene: TRBV6-5
j_gene: TRBJ2-2
abundance: few
d_gene: TRBD1

CDR3aa: CATSEPSGAARDTQYF
CDR3nt: TGTGCCACCAGTGAACCTAGCGGGGCAGCACGAGATACGCAGTATTTT
len: 16
v_gene: TRBV24-1
j_gene: TRBJ2-3
abundance: .
d_gene: TRBD2

CDR3aa: CASSLGIAGGTYEQYF
CDR3nt: TGTGCCAGCAGTTTAGGTATAGCGGGAGGAACCTACGAGCAGTACTTC
len: 16
v_gene: TRBV27
j_gene: TRBJ2-7
abundance: .
d_gene: TRBD2

CDR3aa: CASSFRDRVDEQFF
CDR3nt: TGCGCCAGCAGCTTCCGGGACAGGGTGGATGAGCAGTTCTTC
len: 14
v_gene: TRBV5-1
j_gene: TRBJ2-1
abundance: .
d_gene: TRBD1

CDR3aa: CAWSKDPSSYNSPLHF
CDR3nt: TGTGCCTGGAGTAAGGACCCGAGCTCCTATAATTCACCCCTCCACTTT
len: 16
v_gene: TRBV30
j_gene: TRBJ1-6
abundance: once
d_gene: .

CDR3aa: CATSRETGGGETQYF
CDR3nt: TGTGCCACCAGCAGAGAAACAGGAGGGGGCGAGACCCAGTACTTC
len: 15
v_gene: TRBV15
j_gene: TRBJ2-5
abundance: .
d_gene: .

CDR3aa: CASSVDSNYGYTF
CDR3nt: TGTGCCAGCAGTGTCGACAGTAACTATGGCTACACCTTC
len: 13
v_gene: TRBV27
j_gene: TRBJ1-2
abundance: .
d_gene: .

CDR3aa: CASSLTAEYEQYF
CDR3nt: TGTGCCAGCAGCTTAACGGCGGAGTACGAGCAGTACTTC
len: 13
v_gene: TRBV11-2
j_gene: TRBJ2-7
abundance: .
d_gene: .

CDR3aa: CASSLGGAVEQYF
CDR3nt: TGTGCCAGCAGCTTAGGGGGGGCGGTTGAGCAGTACTTC
len: 13
v_gene: TRBV7-2
j_gene: TRBJ2-7
abundance: .
d_gene: .

CDR3aa: CASSQEGRQRQETQYF
CDR3nt: TGTGCCAGCAGCCAAGAAGGAAGACAGCGCCAAGAGACCCAGTACTTC
len: 16
v_gene: TRBV4-2
j_gene: TRBJ2-5
abundance: .
d_gene: .

CDR3aa: CASSPGLAGSKADTQYF
CDR3nt: TGTGCCAGCAGCCCCGGACTAGCGGGATCGAAGGCTGATACGCAGTATTTT
len: 17
v_gene: TRBV5-4
j_gene: TRBJ2-3
abundance: .
d_gene: TRBD2

CDR3aa: CAITEGVNNYGYTF
CDR3nt: TGTGCCATCACCGAGGGGGTGAACAACTATGGCTACACCTTC
len: 14
v_gene: TRBV10-3
j_gene: TRBJ1-2
abundance: .
d_gene: .

CDR3aa: CASSLRTGPPAFF
CDR3nt: TGTGCCAGCAGCTTGAGGACCGGCCCGCCGGCTTTCTTT
len: 13
v_gene: TRBV7-3
j_gene: TRBJ1-1
abundance: .
d_gene: .

CDR3aa: CASRAGTGIYNEQFF
CDR3nt: TGTGCCAGCAGGGCCGGGACAGGAATTTACAATGAGCAGTTCTTC
len: 15
v_gene: TRBV2
j_gene: TRBJ2-1
abundance: .
d_gene: TRBD1

CDR3aa: CASSVRAGTAGTSGPGDTQYF
CDR3nt: TGTGCCAGCAGCGTTAGGGCCGGGACAGCGGGGACTAGCGGGCCGGGGGATACGCAGTATTTT
len: 21
v_gene: TRBV7-6
j_gene: TRBJ2-3
abundance: .
d_gene: TRBD2

CDR3aa: CASSFLAGANVLTF
CDR3nt: TGTGCCAGCAGCTTTCTTGCTGGGGCCAACGTCCTGACTTTC
len: 14
v_gene: TRBV7-2
j_gene: TRBJ2-6
abundance: .
d_gene: .

CDR3aa: CASSSALGAQHF
CDR3nt: TGTGCCAGCAGTTCGGCCCTAGGGGCCCAGCATTTT
len: 12
v_gene: TRBV6-2/TRBV6-3
j_gene: TRBJ1-5
abundance: .
d_gene: .

CDR3aa: CASSPGLAGGTEQFF
CDR3nt: TGCGCCAGCAGCCCCGGACTAGCGGGAGGGACTGAGCAGTTCTTC
len: 15
v_gene: TRBV5-1
j_gene: TRBJ2-1
abundance: once
d_gene: TRBD2

CDR3aa: CSASRRGALVNQPQHF
CDR3nt: TGCAGTGCTAGTCGTCGGGGAGCTTTGGTCAATCAGCCCCAGCATTTT
len: 16
v_gene: TRBV20-1
j_gene: TRBJ1-5
abundance: .
d_gene: .

CDR3aa: CASSRRDSPYEQYF
CDR3nt: TGTGCCAGCAGCCGCCGGGACAGCCCCTACGAGCAGTACTTC
len: 14
v_gene: TRBV7-2
j_gene: TRBJ2-7
abundance: .
d_gene: TRBD1

CDR3aa: CASTFGAGVNTGELFF
CDR3nt: TGTGCCAGCACTTTCGGGGCGGGAGTGAACACCGGGGAGCTGTTTTTT
len: 16
v_gene: TRBV11-1
j_gene: TRBJ2-2
abundance: .
d_gene: TRBD2

CDR3aa: CAWSADNPYEQYF
CDR3nt: TGTGCCTGGAGTGCGGACAATCCCTACGAGCAGTACTTC
len: 13
v_gene: TRBV30
j_gene: TRBJ2-7
abundance: few
d_gene: .

CDR3aa: CASSPRVSSTDTQYF
CDR3nt: TGTGCCAGCAGCCCTCGGGTCTCCAGCACAGATACGCAGTATTTT
len: 15
v_gene: TRBV14
j_gene: TRBJ2-3
abundance: once
d_gene: .

CDR3aa: CASSAGQGASAEAFF
CDR3nt: TGTGCCAGCTCAGCCGGACAGGGAGCAAGCGCTGAAGCTTTCTTT
len: 15
v_gene: TRBV18
j_gene: TRBJ1-1
abundance: .
d_gene: TRBD1

CDR3aa: CASSEKAGYNEQFF
CDR3nt: TGTGCCAGCAGTGAAAAGGCGGGCTACAATGAGCAGTTCTTC
len: 14
v_gene: TRBV6-1
j_gene: TRBJ2-1
abundance: .
d_gene: .

CDR3aa: CSVHPFNEQFF
CDR3nt: TGCAGCGTTCATCCGTTCAATGAGCAGTTCTTC
len: 11
v_gene: TRBV29-1
j_gene: TRBJ2-1
abundance: .
d_gene: .

CDR3aa: CASSMSGSSYEQYF
CDR3nt: TGTGCCAGTAGTATGAGCGGGAGCTCCTACGAGCAGTACTTC
len: 14
v_gene: TRBV19
j_gene: TRBJ2-7
abundance: .
d_gene: TRBD2

CDR3aa: CATSPASTSWDEQFF
CDR3nt: TGTGCCACCAGTCCAGCTAGCACCTCTTGGGATGAGCAGTTCTTC
len: 15
v_gene: TRBV24-1
j_gene: TRBJ2-1
abundance: .
d_gene: .